A single sample is the source of the 30 T cell receptor beta chains below, sequenced in a study of shared clonotypes between healthy human individuals. Sequenced by immunoSEQ multiplex PCR; TCRdb stores in-frame clones only, minus some. The table lists 950,000 to 1,300,000 clones, around 76% of them singletons. The sample consisted of memory CD4+ T cells sorted from blood. Subset noted: CD45RA-negative fraction. All receptors derive from a man aged 18 to 29 in good health.

The chain recombines TRBV11-2 with TRBJ2-1; TRBD2 might be the D (6 bases). Trimming left V 1 base short and J 4 bases short, with 11 bases between. Germline V gene sequence: CDR1 SGHAT, CDR2 FQNNGV. The CDR3 extends over 15 amino acids. This CDR3 reads CASSLGLALYNEQFF. CDR3 bases: TGTGCCAGCAGCTTAGGCCTAGCGCTTTACAATGAGCAGTTCTTC.

The chain joins TRBV27 to TRBJ2-6; 7 bases fit TRBD1. Per the germline V gene, CDR1 is MNHEY and CDR2 is SMNVEV (reference sequence). The CDR3 is made up of 18 amino acids. J was trimmed by 4 bases and V by 4 bases; bases with no gene match: 13. The CDR3 bases are TGTGCCAGCAGTTCAGCTTTAACGGGACAGCCCGGGGCCAACGTCCTGACTTTC. This sequence encodes CASSSALTGQPGANVLTF.

This chain links TRBV6-5 with TRBJ2-7, with 8 bases aligning to TRBD1. Trimming took 2 bases from V and 3 from J; bases not matched to a gene: 6. CDR1 and CDR2 (germline): MNHEY, SVGAGI. CDR3 length equals 15 residues. This chain's CDR3 is CASSYRDRSYYEQYF. CDR3 bases: TGTGCCAGCAGTTACCGGGACAGGTCATACTACGAGCAGTACTTC.

This chain uses TRBV18 with TRBJ1-5; 9 bases align to TRBD1. V dropped 3 bases and J dropped 5; count of bases not matched to a gene: 5. The CDR3 has 15 amino acids. CDR1 and CDR2 from the germline V gene are KGHSH and LQKENI. The chain's CDR3 is CASSPGTGSDQPQHF. In DNA, the CDR3 is TGTGCCAGCTCACCCGGGACAGGGAGCGATCAGCCCCAGCATTTT.

Only one count was recorded for this clone. The genes are TRBV7-9 and TRBJ2-7, with D perhaps matching TRBD1 or TRBD2 (5 bases each). V gave up 1 base and J gave up 7 bases, with 17 bases separating them. Germline-derived CDR1 and CDR2 are SEHNR and FQNEAQ (reference sequence). The CDR3 runs to 15 residues. This CDR3 is CASSLEWVPEGEQYF. Written as DNA, the CDR3 is TGTGCCAGCAGCTTAGAGTGGGTCCCTGAGGGGGAGCAGTACTTC.

The chain links TRBV5-1 to TRBJ2-5; TRBD1 might be the D (5 bases). The V end lost 0 bases, the J end lost 1 base, and 16 bases lay between the germline ends. Germline V gives CDR1 SGHRS, CDR2 YFSETQ. The CDR3 consists of 17 residues. In DNA form, the CDR3 reads TGCGCCAGCAGCTTGGGACTCCTCCAGGGCCGCCAAGAGACCCAGTACTTC. It encodes CASSLGLLQGRQETQYF. The whole variable domain, remainder taken from reference TRBV5-1 and TRBJ2-5, is KAGVTQTPRYLIKTRGQQVTLSCSPISGHRSVSWYQQTPGQGLQFLFEYFSETQRNKGNFPGRFSGRQFSNSRSEMNVSTLELGDSALYLCASSLGLLQGRQETQYFGPGTRLLVL.

This chain joins TRBV6-5 and TRBJ1-2; D is ambiguous. Between the trimmed V and J ends, which lost 5 bases and 8 bases, there was a span of 9 bases. Germline V gene lookup returns CDR1 MNHEY and CDR2 SVGAGI. This CDR3 is built from 11 residues. CDR3 sequence: CASSGLMGYTF. CDR3 in DNA: TGTGCCAGCAGTGGGTTGATGGGCTACACCTTC.

The chain combines TRBV7-2 with TRBJ1-2; possibly TRBD1 for D (5 bases). Germline CDR1 is SGHTA and CDR2 is FQGNSA. The CDR3 sequence is 15 residues long. V lost 5 bases to trimming and J lost 3 bases, with 16 bases between them. For the CDR3, the DNA is TGTGCCAGCAGCCCAACGGGGCGGGACTACTATGGCTACACCTTC. This codes for CASSPTGRDYYGYTF.

The gene calls are TRBV19 and TRBJ1-5; 8 nucleotides line up with TRBD1. V shed 7 bases, J shed 6 bases, and the junction held 11 bases outside the gene matches. Germline values: CDR1 LNHDA, CDR2 SQIVND (reference sequence). The CDR3 covers 15 residues. CDR3 coding DNA: TGTGCCAGTACCGGTTGGCAGGGGGCTGTTCAGCCCCAGCATTTT. Amino acids: CASTGWQGAVQPQHF.

For this clone: Other DNA sequences in this specimen translate into the identical CDR3. The chain is built from TRBV7-2 and TRBJ2-5; TRBD2 matches 9 bases. Germline V gene data show CDR1 as SGHTA and CDR2 as FQGNSA. This CDR3 is 15 amino acids long. J was trimmed by 2 bases and V by 4 bases; bases with no gene match: 5. The CDR3 loop reads CASSSRLAGQETQYF. DNA of the CDR3: TGTGCCAGCAGCTCGCGGCTAGCGGGGCAAGAGACCCAGTACTTC. Drawing the rest from reference TRBV7-2 and TRBJ2-5, the complete variable domain is GAGVSQSPSNKVTEKGKDVELRCDPISGHTALYWYRQSLGQGLEFLIYFQGNSAPDKSGLPSDRFSAERTGGSVSTLTIQRTQQEDSAVYLCASSSRLAGQETQYFGPGTRLLVL.

This chain uses TRBV7-9 with TRBJ1-1; 7 bases line up with TRBD1. This CDR3 spans 13 amino acids. CDR1 SEHNR and CDR2 FQNEAQ come from the germline V gene (reference sequence). Trimming took 5 bases from V and 8 from J; bases not matched to a gene: 8. For the CDR3, the DNA is TGTGCCAGCAGCCTCTTAGACAGGGACGAAGCTTTCTTT. Its protein product is CASSLLDRDEAFF.

This chain joins TRBV30 and TRBJ1-4; 11 positions match TRBD1. The CDR3 has 16 amino acids. The V gene's germline CDR1 is GTSNPN and CDR2 SVGIG (reference sequence). The V segment lost 0 bases and the J segment 8 bases; nucleotides outside the gene matches: 8. The CDR3 DNA is TGTGCCTGGAGTGTTAGGACAGGGGGCGGAGGGGAAAAACTGTTTTTT. Amino acid sequence: CAWSVRTGGGGEKLFF.

This chain connects TRBV7-2 to TRBJ2-7; 10 bases match TRBD2. This CDR3 region has 14 residues. Losses at the gene ends were 5 bases for V and 12 bases for J; bases not matched to a gene: 13. Germline V lookup: CDR1 SGHTA, CDR2 FQGNSA. CDR3 in amino acids: CASSLRGDSGRLYF. CDR3 DNA sequence: TGTGCCAGCAGCCTACGGGGGGATAGCGGGAGGTTGTACTTC.

This rearrangement joins TRBV29-1 to TRBJ2-1; tentatively, D is TRBD1 (5 bases). V was trimmed by 3 bases and J by 6 bases, leaving 12 bases between them. The CDR3 consists of 13 residues. The V gene's germline CDR1 is SQVTM and CDR2 ANQGSEA. DNA for the CDR3: TGCAGCGTTGAGGGGCAGGGCACCAATGAGCAGTTCTTC. This codes for CSVEGQGTNEQFF.

This clone has more than one count but fewer than ten. The chain carries TRBV15 and TRBJ1-5; 8 nucleotides align to TRBD1. V lost 0 bases to trimming and J lost 0 bases; unmatched junction nucleotides: 10. The V gene's germline CDR1 is LNHNV and CDR2 YYDKDF (reference sequence). There are 19 residues in the CDR3. CDR3 in amino acids: CATSRDSWTGSLSNQPQHF. The CDR3 DNA reads TGTGCCACCAGCAGAGATTCCTGGACAGGGTCTCTTAGCAATCAGCCCCAGCATTTT.

The genes are TRBV5-6 and TRBJ1-6, with D possibly TRBD1 on 5 matching bases. From germline, CDR1 is SGHDT and CDR2 YYEEEE. The V gene lost 0 bases and the J gene lost 10 bases, with 14 bases spanning the gap. This CDR3 has 15 amino acids. The CDR3 reads CASSLVGAGRSPLHF. Here the CDR3 DNA reads TGTGCCAGCAGCTTGGTAGGGGCAGGGCGCTCACCCCTCCACTTT.

V and J are TRBV2 and TRBJ1-1; no firm D call. V gave up 10 bases and J gave up 1 base, with 16 bases separating them. Germline V gene lookup returns CDR1 SNHLY and CDR2 FYNNEI. This CDR3 is 14 amino acids long. The CDR3 reads CATLPGSGNTEAFF. In DNA form, the CDR3 reads TGTGCCACCCTACCGGGGTCGGGGAACACTGAAGCTTTCTTT.

This clone appeared a few times. This chain links TRBV6-6 with TRBJ1-5; D remains unclear. The V and J ends lost 2 bases and 6 bases respectively, with 5 bases between them. Germline CDR1 MNHNY, CDR2 SVGAGI (reference sequence). The CDR3 is made up of 12 amino acids. Here the CDR3 DNA reads TGTGCCAGCAGTTACGAGGGTCAGCCCCAGCATTTT. Translated, it gives CASSYEGQPQHF.

The V call is TRBV6-5, the J call TRBJ2-7; TRBD1 aligns across 8 bases. The germline gives CDR1 MNHEY, CDR2 SVGAGI. V lost 3 bases to trimming and J lost 0 bases; unmatched junction nucleotides: 4. The CDR3 length is 15 residues. The CDR3 reads CASSYGDRTSYEQYF. The CDR3 DNA sequence: TGTGCCAGCAGTTATGGGGACAGGACCTCCTACGAGCAGTACTTC.

The chain joins TRBV10-3 to TRBJ2-2; a possible D gene is TRBD1 (6 bases). There are 13 residues in the CDR3. The germline V and J ends were trimmed by 3 bases and 6 bases, with 8 bases remaining between them. The germline CDR1 and CDR2 sequences are ENHRY and SYGVKD. CDR3 bases: TGTGCCATCAGTGATACAGGGTCCGGGGAGCTGTTTTTT. Its translation: CAISDTGSGELFF.

J is TRBJ2-7 and V is TRBV18; no clear D gene. The CDR3 loop spans 14 amino acids. Germline V gives CDR1 KGHSH, CDR2 LQKENI. Trimming pared 0 bases from V and 1 base from J, leaving 7 bases between. CDR3 nucleotides: TGTGCCAGCTCACCACCCTGGCGATCCTACGAGCAGTACTTC. This sequence encodes CASSPPWRSYEQYF.

With regard to this clone: The sample carries other DNA sequences with the same CDR3. J is TRBJ2-7 and V is TRBV30; D is uncertain. This CDR3 has 11 amino acids. Per the germline V gene, CDR1 is GTSNPN and CDR2 is SVGIG (reference sequence). V lost 2 bases, J lost 0 bases, and 2 bases lay in between. CDR3 DNA: TGTGCCTGGAGTCGCTCCTACGAGCAGTACTTC. Its translation: CAWSRSYEQYF.

This chain links TRBV19 with TRBJ1-1; tentatively, D is TRBD1 (5 bases). The ends were cut back, 3 bases at V and 0 bases at J, with 17 bases in the middle. The CDR3 runs to 17 residues. Per the germline V gene, CDR1 is LNHDA and CDR2 is SQIVND (reference sequence). The CDR3 loop is CASSIPRWEGMNTEAFF. CDR3 nucleotide sequence: TGTGCCAGTAGTATTCCGAGATGGGAGGGGATGAACACTGAAGCTTTCTTT.

The rearrangement links TRBV18 to TRBJ1-3, with D hard to call. The germline gives CDR1 KGHSH, CDR2 LQKENI. The CDR3 contains 15 residues. V was cut by 3 bases and J by 0 bases, with 9 bases left in between. CDR3 bases: TGTGCCAGCTCACCGATTGGCTTCTCTGGAAACACCATATATTTT. Its protein is CASSPIGFSGNTIYF.

The rearrangement joins TRBV7-2 to TRBJ1-1, with D uncertain. CDR1 SGHTA and CDR2 FQGNSA come from the germline V gene. CDR3 length: 14 residues. V was shortened by 6 bases and J by 4 bases, with 15 bases between the two germline ends. CDR3 coding DNA: TGTGCCAGCAGGCGAGGAGGTGAGAGCACTGAAGCTTTCTTT. As protein: CASRRGGESTEAFF.

This clone showed up just once. The chain couples TRBV2 to TRBJ1-2; D is unresolved. The germline V gene has CDR1 SNHLY and CDR2 FYNNEI. The CDR3 runs to 12 residues. V dropped 7 bases and J dropped 7 bases, with 13 bases sitting between them. CDR3 loop: CASMAGVAGYTF. The CDR3 bases are TGTGCCAGCATGGCTGGGGTGGCTGGCTACACCTTC.

In its sample, this clone was seen once. The rearrangement links TRBV2 to TRBJ1-5; no definite D call. The CDR3 has 14 residues. V was trimmed by 4 bases and J by 0 bases, leaving 7 bases between them. Germline loops: CDR1 SNHLY, CDR2 FYNNEI. In DNA form, the CDR3 reads TGTGCCAGCAGTGGTCACGTTAGCAATCAGCCCCAGCATTTT. This gives the protein CASSGHVSNQPQHF. The entire variable domain, with the rest obtained from reference TRBV2 and TRBJ1-5, is as follows: EPEVTQTPSHQVTQMGQEVILRCVPISNHLYFYWYRQILGQKVEFLVSFYNNEISEKSEIFDDQFSVERPDGSNFTLKIRSTKLEDSAMYFCASSGHVSNQPQHFGDGTRLSIL.

The gene calls are TRBV7-2 and TRBJ2-3; the match to TRBD2 covers 13 bases. The CDR3 consists of 15 residues. From germline, CDR1 is SGHTA and CDR2 FQGNSA. V shed 5 bases and J 5 bases; nucleotides not matched to a gene: 4. CDR3 DNA: TGTGCCAGCAGCACCAGGACTAGCGGGAGAGATACGCAGTATTTT. Translating gives CASSTRTSGRDTQYF.

This rearrangement joins TRBV5-1 to TRBJ1-4, with a possible D match to TRBD1 (5 bases). The CDR3 loop spans 16 amino acids. Trimming took off 1 base at V and 3 bases at J, with 13 bases between the two ends. Germline values: CDR1 SGHRS, CDR2 YFSETQ. The DNA for the CDR3 is TGCGCCAGCAGCTTGTTGCAGGGATGGGCTAATGAAAAACTGTTTTTT. Its translation: CASSLLQGWANEKLFF.

The genes are TRBV28 and TRBJ1-6; D call uncertain. Trimming pared 7 bases from V and 7 bases from J, leaving 11 bases between. This CDR3 spans 13 amino acids. Germline V lookup: CDR1 MDHEN, CDR2 SYDVKM. In DNA, the CDR3 is TGTGCCAGCATGGGCCGCGGGAATTCACCCCTCCACTTT. As protein: CASMGRGNSPLHF.